Presented here are 30 T cell receptor beta chains from one specimen sequenced in a study of T cell repertoires in cytomegalovirus infection. One entry per CDR3 protein, called by TCRdb with MiXCR from the reads. This table has a few hundred thousand distinct CDR3 sequences, more than 8% appearing once. Sequencing was carried out using PBMCs. These receptors came from a human donor in good health (CMV status not recorded). Some clones in this sample may be carry-over from other donors' samples.

This clonotype was seen more than once but under ten times. The chain recombines TRBV19 with TRBJ1-5; D remains unclear. Trimming pared 6 bases from V and 5 bases from J, leaving 17 bases between. The CDR3 consists of 15 residues. The germline CDR1 and CDR2 sequences are LNHDA and SQIVND (reference sequence). CDR3 region: CASRVELGWHQPQHF. CDR3 DNA sequence: TGTGCCAGTAGAGTGGAGTTGGGATGGCATCAGCCCCAGCATTTT.

In its sample, this clonotype was seen many times. This rearrangement joins TRBV5-4 to TRBJ1-4, with 10 bases identical to TRBD1. With 3 bases clipped from V and 8 bases from J, the junction kept 7 bases outside the gene matches. The CDR3 loop spans 15 amino acids. Germline values: CDR1 SGHNT, CDR2 YYREEE (reference sequence). CDR3 sequence reads: CASSWGGTGDEKLFF. DNA for the CDR3: TGTGCCAGCAGCTGGGGCGGGACAGGGGACGAAAAACTGTTTTTT.

The rearrangement joins TRBV12-3 or TRBV12-4 to TRBJ2-6; the D is unclear. Trimming took 5 bases from V and 0 from J, leaving 14 bases between them. This CDR3 is built from 17 residues. The CDR3 bases are TGTGCCAGCAGTCCTCAGCTTCGGATCTCTGGGGCCAACGTCCTGACTTTC. Its protein is CASSPQLRISGANVLTF.

This clonotype has only a few counts. V gene TRBV12-3 or TRBV12-4 combines with J gene TRBJ1-5; TRBD1 might be the D (5 bases). Trimming cost V 7 bases and J 3 bases, with 13 bases left between them. The CDR3 has 14 amino acids. In DNA form, the CDR3 reads TGTGCCAGCACCCTTCGGGGCCCCAATCAGCCCCAGCATTTT. Protein: CASTLRGPNQPQHF.

The genes are TRBV6-2 or TRBV6-3 and TRBJ1-1; no clear D. The CDR3 runs to 13 residues. Germline loops: CDR1 MNHEY, CDR2 SVGEGT. Trimming pared 11 bases from V and 0 bases from J, leaving 13 bases between. The CDR3 region is CASVHRMNTEAFF. In DNA, the CDR3 is TGTGCCTCTGTACACCGGATGAACACTGAAGCTTTCTTT.

The chain couples TRBV6-8 to TRBJ2-3; D remains unclear. The CDR3 is made up of 13 amino acids. Germline V CDR1 and CDR2: MNHGY, SAAAGT. V was cut by 0 bases and J by 6 bases, with 7 bases left in between. The CDR3 protein is CASSYSPRDTQYF. As DNA, the CDR3 is TGTGCCAGCAGTTACTCCCCCCGCGATACGCAGTATTTT.

This clonotype was counted between two and nine times. J is TRBJ2-5 and V is TRBV7-8; D remains unclear. This CDR3 region has 13 residues. Germline V gene lookup returns CDR1 SGHVS and CDR2 FQNEAQ. V dropped 8 bases and J dropped 4 bases, with 14 bases sitting between them. The CDR3 region has the DNA TGTGCCAGCCCAGACCCTCTGGGAGAGACCCAGTACTTC. Its protein product is CASPDPLGETQYF.

The chain carries TRBV6-2 or TRBV6-3 and TRBJ2-5, with TRBD1 identical over 9 bases. The CDR3 covers 14 residues. CDR1 and CDR2 from the germline V gene are MNHEY and SVGEGT. Trimming cost V 0 bases and J 4 bases; bases outside gene matches: 0. Here the CDR3 DNA reads TGTGCCAGCAGTTACTCGACAGGGGGAGAGACCCAGTACTTC. Translating it yields CASSYSTGGETQYF.

The CDR3 region is CASRITGAEPQHF. For the CDR3, the DNA is TGTGCCAGTAGGATAACAGGGGCCGAGCCCCAGCATTTT. The V and J genes are TRBV19 and TRBJ1-5, with TRBD1 matching 7 bases. The CDR3 runs to 13 residues. From germline, CDR1 is LNHDA and CDR2 SQIVND (reference sequence). Losses at the gene ends were 6 bases for V and 8 bases for J; bases not matched to a gene: 7. The full variable domain, rest sourced from reference TRBV19 and TRBJ1-5, is DGGITQSPKYLFRKEGQNVTLSCEQNLNHDAMYWYRQDPGQGLRLIYYSQIVNDFQKGDIAEGYSVSREKKESFPLTVTSAQKNPTAFYLCASRITGAEPQHFGDGTRLSIL.

The chain links TRBV6-5 to TRBJ2-7; 9 bases match TRBD2. This CDR3 spans 15 amino acids. The V and J ends lost 5 bases and 2 bases, in that order; junction bases with no gene match: 7. Germline V gene sequence: CDR1 MNHEY, CDR2 SVGAGI. The CDR3, as DNA: TGTGCCAGCAGTCCCCAGGTAGCGGGAGCCTACGAGCAGTACTTC. It is translated as CASSPQVAGAYEQYF.

This chain joins TRBV9 and TRBJ1-4; D unclear. Germline-derived CDR1 and CDR2 are SGDLS and YYNGEE. The CDR3 covers 14 residues. V lost 4 bases, J lost 3 bases, and 10 bases lay in between. CDR3 nucleotide sequence: TGTGCCAGCAGCCCCCACGGGCCTAATGAAAAACTGTTTTTT. Translated: CASSPHGPNEKLFF.

Ten or more counts support this clonotype. The chain combines TRBV7-8 with TRBJ2-3, with D perhaps TRBD2 (5 bases). The CDR3 runs to 18 residues. V was clipped by 1 base and J by 3 bases, with 20 bases between them. Germline CDR1 reads SGHVS; CDR2 reads FQNEAQ. CDR3 sequence reads: CASSLVVSSRVVTDTQYF. Written as DNA, the CDR3 is TGTGCCAGCAGCTTAGTGGTTAGCTCGAGGGTGGTGACAGATACGCAGTATTTT.

This clonotype was counted a few times. This chain uses TRBV28 with TRBJ1-1; D call uncertain. V lost 6 bases and J 2 bases, leaving 10 bases between the germline ends. CDR1 is MDHEN and CDR2 is SYDVKM in the germline V gene. The CDR3 totals 13 residues. The CDR3 DNA is TGTGCCAGCAGGCTAAGTGCCAACACTGAAGCTTTCTTT. Protein: CASRLSANTEAFF.

This clonotype was recorded at least ten times. The chain uses TRBV9 and TRBJ2-5; perhaps TRBD1 as D (6 bases). Germline CDR1 and CDR2: SGDLS and YYNGEE. CDR3 size: 15 residues. The ends were cut back, 3 bases at V and 0 bases at J, with 12 bases in the middle. CDR3 DNA: TGTGCCAGCAGCGAGGGGGATTTGTACCAAGAGACCCAGTACTTC. Protein product: CASSEGDLYQETQYF.

In this sample, this clonotype turned up many times. V and J are TRBV7-9 and TRBJ2-1; 7 bases line up with TRBD1. Germline V gives CDR1 SEHNR, CDR2 FQNEAQ (reference sequence). The CDR3 sequence is 13 residues long. Trimming took 5 bases from V and 6 from J; bases not matched to a gene: 4. For the CDR3, the DNA is TGTGCCAGCAGCCCAGGGGGTCTCAATGAGCAGTTCTTC. It codes for CASSPGGLNEQFF.

The V and J genes are TRBV6-5 and TRBJ2-2; TRBD1 matches at 11 bases. This CDR3 region has 18 residues. In germline, CDR1 is MNHEY, CDR2 SVGAGI. With V trimmed by 4 bases and J by 5 bases, 12 bases remained unmatched. The CDR3 DNA reads as TGTGCCAGCAGTTTGTCAGGACAGGGGGCGTCGCGGACCGGGGAGCTGTTTTTT. It yields the protein CASSLSGQGASRTGELFF.

The chain couples TRBV19 to TRBJ2-5, with 12 bases identical to TRBD2. After removal of 4 bases from V and 5 bases from J, the junction contained 8 bases not matched to a gene. There are 16 residues in the CDR3. Germline assignment: CDR1 LNHDA and CDR2 SQIVND (reference sequence). The chain's CDR3 is CASSTRLAGVRETQYF. In DNA, the CDR3 is TGTGCCAGTAGTACGAGACTAGCGGGAGTTCGGGAGACCCAGTACTTC.

The chain carries TRBV5-6 and TRBJ1-4, with a possible D match to TRBD1 (5 bases). CDR3 length: 16 amino acids. Trimming left V 2 bases short and J 6 bases short, with 17 bases between. Per the germline V gene, CDR1 is SGHDT and CDR2 is YYEEEE. CDR3 amino acids: CASSLSSGWVHEKLFF. In nucleotides, the CDR3 is TGTGCCAGCAGCTTATCCTCAGGGTGGGTGCATGAAAAACTGTTTTTT.

In this sample, this clonotype turned up a few times. This chain links TRBV30 with TRBJ1-5; D is ambiguous. The V and J ends lost 2 bases and 6 bases respectively, with 17 bases between them. There are 15 residues in the CDR3. Germline V lookup: CDR1 GTSNPN, CDR2 SVGIG (reference sequence). In nucleotides, the CDR3 is TGTGCCTGGAGTTCCATAGGGCAGGTTGGTCAGCCCCAGCATTTT. Protein sequence: CAWSSIGQVGQPQHF. Using reference TRBV30 and TRBJ1-5 for the parts outside the CDR3, the full variable domain is SQTIHQWPATLVQPVGSPLSLECTVEGTSNPNLYWYRQAAGRGLQLLFYSVGIGQISSEVPQNLSASRPQDRQFILSSKKLLLSDSGFYLCAWSSIGQVGQPQHFGDGTRLSIL.

This clonotype was recorded many times. The V gene is TRBV28, the J gene TRBJ2-7; 8 positions agree with TRBD2. J was trimmed by 2 bases and V by 6 bases; bases with no gene match: 12. Germline CDR1 is MDHEN and CDR2 is SYDVKM. The CDR3 runs to 16 residues. The CDR3 DNA is TGTGCCAGCAGCTCGCCAACTAGCGGCCCAACCTACGAGCAGTACTTC. It yields the protein CASSSPTSGPTYEQYF.

This clonotype was detected ten times or more. The chain carries TRBV25-1 and TRBJ1-5; D uncertain. Germline V gene data show CDR1 as MGHDK and CDR2 as SYGVNS. Trimming took off 2 bases at V and 9 bases at J, with 14 bases between the two ends. CDR3 length: 14 residues. The CDR3 is CASSEDNSYAPQHF. The CDR3 region has the DNA TGTGCCAGCAGTGAAGACAACTCGTACGCGCCCCAGCATTTT.

This clonotype has at least ten counts. The chain recombines TRBV7-2 with TRBJ2-2, with D tentatively TRBD2 (7 bases). V lost 3 bases, J lost 3 bases, and 17 bases lay in between. The germline CDR1 and CDR2 sequences are SGHTA and FQGNSA. CDR3 size: 17 residues. CDR3 DNA sequence: TGTGCCAGCAGCTTGGGGCCGGCGGGGGCGGACACCGGGGAGCTGTTTTTT. It specifies CASSLGPAGADTGELFF.

Ten or more counts support this clonotype. CDR3 protein: CASSFEAGAFREQYF. Here the CDR3 DNA reads TGTGCCAGCAGCTTCGAGGCGGGGGCCTTCCGAGAGCAGTACTTC. The genes are TRBV11-2 and TRBJ2-7, with a weak D call TRBD2 (7 bases). The CDR3 is 15 amino acids. V was clipped by 3 bases and J by 7 bases, with 19 bases between them. Germline V gene lookup returns CDR1 SGHAT and CDR2 FQNNGV. The entire variable domain, with the rest obtained from reference TRBV11-2 and TRBJ2-7, is as follows: EAGVAQSPRYKIIEKRQSVAFWCNPISGHATLYWYQQILGQGPKLLIQFQNNGVVDDSQLPKDRFSAERLKGVDSTLKIQPAKLEDSAVYLCASSFEAGAFREQYFGPGTRLTVT.

This clonotype appeared many times. The CDR3 DNA reads TGTGCCAGCAGCATAGAGGACAGGGGAGGTGAAGCTTTCTTT. It is translated as CASSIEDRGGEAFF. J is TRBJ1-1 and V is TRBV7-6; TRBD1 agrees at 9 bases. Per germline, CDR1 SGHVS and CDR2 FNYEAQ. V gave up 5 bases and J gave up 7 bases; unmatched junction bases: 8. The length of the CDR3 is 14 residues.

This clonotype has more than one count but fewer than ten. The rearrangement uses TRBV6-6 and TRBJ1-1; the D is unclear. V lost 4 bases to trimming and J lost 5 bases, with 14 bases between them. Germline CDR1 MNHNY, CDR2 SVGAGI (reference sequence). This CDR3 region has 14 residues. The CDR3 DNA reads as TGTGCCAGCAGTTCCCCCCCGACGGGAACTGAAGCTTTCTTT. This sequence encodes CASSSPPTGTEAFF.

DNA of the CDR3: TGCAGTGCTAGAGTTTACAGGGGGCCTAATGAAAAACTGTTTTTT. It is translated as CSARVYRGPNEKLFF. V usage is TRBV20-1 and J usage is TRBJ1-4; 9 bases are shared with TRBD1. V gave up 1 base and J gave up 3 bases; unmatched junction bases: 3. Germline-derived CDR1 and CDR2 are DFQATT and SNEGSKA (reference sequence). The CDR3 loop spans 15 amino acids.

In this sample, this clonotype turned up many times. The chain uses TRBV11-3 and TRBJ2-2; D not certain. Germline V gene sequence: CDR1 SGHNT, CDR2 YENEEA. This CDR3 contains 13 residues. Trimming left V 2 bases short and J 8 bases short, with 9 bases between. This CDR3 reads CASSLTIMGELFF. CDR3 DNA sequence: TGTGCCAGCAGCTTAACTATTATGGGGGAGCTGTTTTTT.

The sample holds a few counts of this clonotype. This sequence joins TRBV12-3 or TRBV12-4 and TRBJ1-5; D is unresolved. The CDR3 contains 14 residues. The V and J ends lost 6 bases and 0 bases respectively, with 9 bases between them. CDR3 sequence: CASRLDYSNQPQHF. The CDR3 coding sequence is TGTGCCAGCAGACTCGACTATAGCAATCAGCCCCAGCATTTT.

This clonotype was seen ten or more times. V gene TRBV6-8 combines with J gene TRBJ1-1; tentatively, D is TRBD1 (5 bases). This CDR3 is 16 amino acids long. The V end was cut by 0 bases, the J end by 1 base, with 12 bases between. In germline, CDR1 is MNHGY, CDR2 SAAAGT. CDR3 coding DNA: TGTGCCAGCAGTTACTCGTCAGGGCCGCGGAACACTGAAGCTTTCTTT. Translation: CASSYSSGPRNTEAFF.

This clonotype was seen only a few times. The chain carries TRBV11-3 and TRBJ2-3, with D perhaps given as TRBD1 or TRBD2 (6 bases each). Per germline, CDR1 SGHNT and CDR2 YENEEA. The CDR3 runs 14 residues. Trimming took off 1 base at V and 8 bases at J, with 13 bases between the two ends. The DNA for the CDR3 is TGTGCCAGCAGCTTAGCCGAAGGAGGGGGTACGCAGTATTTT. It yields the protein CASSLAEGGGTQYF.